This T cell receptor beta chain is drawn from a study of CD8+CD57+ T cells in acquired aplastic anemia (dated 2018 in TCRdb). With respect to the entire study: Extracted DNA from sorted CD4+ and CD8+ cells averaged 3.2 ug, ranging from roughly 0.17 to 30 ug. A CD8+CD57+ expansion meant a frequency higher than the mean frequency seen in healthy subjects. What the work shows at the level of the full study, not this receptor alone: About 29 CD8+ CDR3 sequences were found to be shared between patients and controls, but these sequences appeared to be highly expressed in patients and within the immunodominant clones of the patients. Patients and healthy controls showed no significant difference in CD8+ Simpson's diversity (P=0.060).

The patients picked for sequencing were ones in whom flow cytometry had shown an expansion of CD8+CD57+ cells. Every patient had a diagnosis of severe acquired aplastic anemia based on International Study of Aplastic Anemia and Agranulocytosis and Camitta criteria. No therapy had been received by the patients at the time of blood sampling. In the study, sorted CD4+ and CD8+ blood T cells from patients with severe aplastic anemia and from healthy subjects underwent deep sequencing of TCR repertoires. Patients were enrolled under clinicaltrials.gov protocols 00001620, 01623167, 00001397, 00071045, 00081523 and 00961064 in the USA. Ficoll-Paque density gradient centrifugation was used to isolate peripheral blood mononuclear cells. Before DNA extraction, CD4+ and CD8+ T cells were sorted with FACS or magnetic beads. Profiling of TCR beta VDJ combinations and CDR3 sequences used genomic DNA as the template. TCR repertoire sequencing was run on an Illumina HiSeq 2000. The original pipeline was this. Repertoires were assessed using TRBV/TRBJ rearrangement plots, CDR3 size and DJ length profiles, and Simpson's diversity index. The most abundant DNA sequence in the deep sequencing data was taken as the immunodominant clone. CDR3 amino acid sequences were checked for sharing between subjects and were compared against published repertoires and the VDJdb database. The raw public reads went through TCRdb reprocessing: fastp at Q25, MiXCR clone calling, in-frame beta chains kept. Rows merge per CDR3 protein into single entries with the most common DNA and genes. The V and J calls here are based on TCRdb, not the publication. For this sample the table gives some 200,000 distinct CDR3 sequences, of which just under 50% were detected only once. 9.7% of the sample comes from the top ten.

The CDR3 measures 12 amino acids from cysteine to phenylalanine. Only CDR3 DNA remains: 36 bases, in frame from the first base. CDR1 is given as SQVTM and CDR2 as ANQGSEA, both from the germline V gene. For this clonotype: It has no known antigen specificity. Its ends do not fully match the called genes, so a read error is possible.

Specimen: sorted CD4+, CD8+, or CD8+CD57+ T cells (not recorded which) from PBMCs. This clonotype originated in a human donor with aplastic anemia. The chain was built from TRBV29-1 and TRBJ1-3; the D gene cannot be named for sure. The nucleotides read TGCAGCTACAGCCACTCTGGAAACACCGTATATTTT. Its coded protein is CSYSHSGNTVYF.